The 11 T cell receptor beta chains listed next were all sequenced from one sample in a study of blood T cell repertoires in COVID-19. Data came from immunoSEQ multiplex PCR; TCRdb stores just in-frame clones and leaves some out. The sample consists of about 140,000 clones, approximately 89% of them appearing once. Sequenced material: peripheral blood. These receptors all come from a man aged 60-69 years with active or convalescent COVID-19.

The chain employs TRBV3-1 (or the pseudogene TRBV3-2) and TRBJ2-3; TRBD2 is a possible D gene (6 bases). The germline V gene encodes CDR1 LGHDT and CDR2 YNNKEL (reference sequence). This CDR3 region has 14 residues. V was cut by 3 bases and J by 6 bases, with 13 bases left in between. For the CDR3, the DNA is TGTGCCAGCAGCCAGGGACTTTCACGGGATACGCAGTATTTT. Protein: CASSQGLSRDTQYF.

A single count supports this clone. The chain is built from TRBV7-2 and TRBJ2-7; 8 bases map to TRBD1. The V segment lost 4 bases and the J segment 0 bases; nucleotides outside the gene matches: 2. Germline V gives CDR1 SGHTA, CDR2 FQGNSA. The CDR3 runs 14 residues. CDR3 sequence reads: CASSWTGSSYEQYF. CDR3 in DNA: TGTGCCAGCAGCTGGACAGGGAGCTCCTACGAGCAGTACTTC.

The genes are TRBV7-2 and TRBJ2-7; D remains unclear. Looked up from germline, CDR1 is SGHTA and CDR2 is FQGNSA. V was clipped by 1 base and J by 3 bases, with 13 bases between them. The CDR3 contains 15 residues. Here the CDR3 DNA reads TGTGCCAGCAGCTTAGTAGAAGGCGGATTCTACGAGCAGTACTTC. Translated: CASSLVEGGFYEQYF.

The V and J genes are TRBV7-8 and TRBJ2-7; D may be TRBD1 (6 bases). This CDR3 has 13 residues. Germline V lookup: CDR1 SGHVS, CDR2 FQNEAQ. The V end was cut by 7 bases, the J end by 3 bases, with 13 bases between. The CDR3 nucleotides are TGTGCCAGCAACACGGACAGTAACTACGAGCAGTACTTC. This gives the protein CASNTDSNYEQYF.

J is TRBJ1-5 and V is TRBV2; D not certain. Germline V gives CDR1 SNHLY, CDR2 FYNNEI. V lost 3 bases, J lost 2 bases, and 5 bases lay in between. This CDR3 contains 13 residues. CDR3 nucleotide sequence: TGTGCCAGCAGTGACGGGGGCAATCAGCCCCAGCATTTT. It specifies CASSDGGNQPQHF.

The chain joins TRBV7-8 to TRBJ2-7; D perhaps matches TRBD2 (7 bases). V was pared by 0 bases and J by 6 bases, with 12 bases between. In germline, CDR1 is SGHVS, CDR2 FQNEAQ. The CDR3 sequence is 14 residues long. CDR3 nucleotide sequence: TGTGCCAGCAGCTTAGCACCGGGGGGCCGCGAGCAGTACTTC. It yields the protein CASSLAPGGREQYF. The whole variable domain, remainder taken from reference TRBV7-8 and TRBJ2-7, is GAGVSQSPRYKVAKRGQDVALRCDPISGHVSLFWYQQALGQGPEFLTYFQNEAQLDKSGLPSDRFFAERPEGSVSTLKIQRTQQEDSAVYLCASSLAPGGREQYFGPGTRLTVT.

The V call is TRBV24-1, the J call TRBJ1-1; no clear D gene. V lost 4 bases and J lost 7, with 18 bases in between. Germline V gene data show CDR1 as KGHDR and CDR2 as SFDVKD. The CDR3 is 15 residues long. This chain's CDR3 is CATSDSHRGIHEAFF. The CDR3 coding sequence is TGTGCCACCAGTGACTCACACCGCGGGATACATGAAGCTTTCTTT.

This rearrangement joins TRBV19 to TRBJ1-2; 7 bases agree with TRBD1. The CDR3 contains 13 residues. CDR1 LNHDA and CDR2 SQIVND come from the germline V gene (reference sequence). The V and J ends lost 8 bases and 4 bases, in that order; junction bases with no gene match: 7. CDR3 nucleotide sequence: TGTGCCAGTGGTAGGGGGCCGGGCTATGGCTACACCTTC. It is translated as CASGRGPGYGYTF.

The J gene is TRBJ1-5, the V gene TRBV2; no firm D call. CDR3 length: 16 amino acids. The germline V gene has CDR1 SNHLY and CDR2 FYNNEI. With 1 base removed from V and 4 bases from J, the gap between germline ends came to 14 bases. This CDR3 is CASSEGVWQANQPQHF. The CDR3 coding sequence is TGTGCCAGCAGTGAAGGTGTATGGCAGGCAAATCAGCCCCAGCATTTT. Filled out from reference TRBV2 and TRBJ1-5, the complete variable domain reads EPEVTQTPSHQVTQMGQEVILRCVPISNHLYFYWYRQILGQKVEFLVSFYNNEISEKSEIFDDQFSVERPDGSNFTLKIRSTKLEDSAMYFCASSEGVWQANQPQHFGDGTRLSIL.

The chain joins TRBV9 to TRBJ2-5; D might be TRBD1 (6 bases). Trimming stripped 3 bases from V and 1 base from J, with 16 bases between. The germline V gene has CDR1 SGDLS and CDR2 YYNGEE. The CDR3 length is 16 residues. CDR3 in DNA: TGTGCCAGCAGCGCCCTACACAGGGAGAGCCAAGAGACCCAGTACTTC. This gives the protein CASSALHRESQETQYF.

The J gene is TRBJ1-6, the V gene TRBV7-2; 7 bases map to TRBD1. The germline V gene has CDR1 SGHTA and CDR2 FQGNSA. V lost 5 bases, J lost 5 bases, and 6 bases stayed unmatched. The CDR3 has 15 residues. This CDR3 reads CASSTRQGDNSPLHF. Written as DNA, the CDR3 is TGTGCCAGCAGCACCAGACAGGGCGATAATTCACCCCTCCACTTT. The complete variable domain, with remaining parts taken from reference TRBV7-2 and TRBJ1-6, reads GAGVSQSPSNKVTEKGKDVELRCDPISGHTALYWYRQSLGQGLEFLIYFQGNSAPDKSGLPSDRFSAERTGGSVSTLTIQRTQQEDSAVYLCASSTRQGDNSPLHFGNGTRLTVT.